Listed below are T cell receptor beta chains from one sample, sequenced in a study of blood T cell repertoires in COVID-19. The method was immunoSEQ multiplex PCR; TCRdb's version includes in-frame clones alone and lacks a portion of them. In the table there are about 22,000 clones, approximately 88% of which are singletons. Sequencing was carried out using peripheral blood. Source of these receptors: a man aged 80 or over with active or convalescent COVID-19. The CDR3 runs from the conserved cysteine through the conserved F or W. The D gene is left open where the match is weak. Clone sizes are given selectively: once, few, many, or a class where the clone is expanded.

V	D	J	length	size	DNA	CDR3
TRBV6-5	-	TRBJ2-6	15	once	TGTGCCAGCAGGTCCTTGAGTACGGGGGCCAACGTCCTGACTTTC	CASRSLSTGANVLTF
TRBV5-1	TRBD2	TRBJ2-1	16	-	TGCGCCAGCAGGATTAGCGGGGGAATTATTTACAATGAGCAGTTCTTC	CASRISGGIIYNEQFF
TRBV29-1	-	TRBJ1-3	14	-	TGCAGCGTTGCCCCGGACTACTCTGGAAACACCATATATTTT	CSVAPDYSGNTIYF
TRBV28	-	TRBJ1-1	12	-	TGTGCCAGCAGTTTTCTGTACACTGAAGCTTTCTTT	CASSFLYTEAFF
TRBV6-5	-	TRBJ2-7	12	-	TGTGCCAGCAGTCCGCGTTCCTACGAGCAGTACTTC	CASSPRSYEQYF
TRBV6-5	-	TRBJ1-3	14	few	TGTGCCAGCAGTTATTCAGGCCCGGGAAACACCATATATTTT	CASSYSGPGNTIYF
TRBV4-3	TRBD1	TRBJ1-2	15	few	TGCGCCAGCAGCCGCTCAGGGGGCGCGAACTATGGCTACACCTTC	CASSRSGGANYGYTF
TRBV5-1	TRBD1	TRBJ2-1	15	-	TGCGCCAGCAGCCCCGGACAGGGATCCTACAATGAGCAGTTCTTC	CASSPGQGSYNEQFF
TRBV12-3/TRBV12-4	-	TRBJ1-1	13	-	TGTGCCAGCAGCGCGGGAAGGAACACTGAAGCTTTCTTT	CASSAGRNTEAFF
TRBV2	TRBD2	TRBJ2-5	14	-	TGTGCCAGCAGTGATTTAGCGGGAGCAGAGACCCAGTACTTC	CASSDLAGAETQYF
TRBV24-1	TRBD1	TRBJ1-1	15	once	TGTGCCACCAGTGGTTGGACAGGGCGCTTTTTTGAAGCTTTCTTT	CATSGWTGRFFEAFF
TRBV18	-	TRBJ1-2	13	-	TGTGCCAGCTCACGGGAGCCGGGGTATGGCTACACCTTC	CASSREPGYGYTF
TRBV5-4	-	TRBJ2-1	15	-	TGTGCCAGCAGCCCAGCGGTTAGCTCCTACAATGAGCAGTTCTTC	CASSPAVSSYNEQFF
TRBV29-1	-	TRBJ1-2	15	-	TGCAGCGTTGAAGATCCCCGACAGTTTAACTATGGCTACACCTTC	CSVEDPRQFNYGYTF
TRBV9	-	TRBJ1-2	12	-	TGTGCCAGCAGCACAACAGGGAGTGGCTACACCTTC	CASSTTGSGYTF
TRBV19	-	TRBJ1-6	13	-	TGTGCCAGTAGTACTGAAGCGGACTCACCCCTCCACTTT	CASSTEADSPLHF
TRBV10-3	TRBD1	TRBJ1-1	14	-	TGTGCCATCAGCCGGACAGGGGAGAACACTGAAGCTTTCTTT	CAISRTGENTEAFF
TRBV28	-	TRBJ1-6	16	-	TGTGCCAGCAGTCTGGGGGCATACGCCTATAATTCACCCCTCCACTTT	CASSLGAYAYNSPLHF
TRBV6-6	-	TRBJ1-3	16	-	TGTGCCAGCAGTTACGGGTCAGGGGCGCAGGGAAACACCATATATTTT	CASSYGSGAQGNTIYF
TRBV15	TRBD1	TRBJ2-3	15	-	TGTGCCACCAGCAGAGGTGGGACAGGCACAGATACGCAGTATTTT	CATSRGGTGTDTQYF
TRBV11-2	-	TRBJ1-6	14	-	TGTGCCAGCAGCCCCCACGGGGATACCCGTCGCCTCCACTTT	CASSPHGDTRRLHF
TRBV5-1	TRBD1	TRBJ2-7	15	-	TGCGCCAGCAGCTGGGACAGTACCAACCCCTACGAGCAGTACTTC	CASSWDSTNPYEQYF
TRBV5-4	-	TRBJ1-3	16	-	TGTGCCAGCAGCGAAACACAGCTCTCCTCTGGAAACACCATATATTTT	CASSETQLSSGNTIYF
TRBV9	-	TRBJ2-6	14	-	TGTGCCAGCAGCGTAGACTATGGGGCCAACGTCCTGACTTTC	CASSVDYGANVLTF
TRBV27	-	TRBJ1-2	17	-	TGTGCCAGCATCCCAACCTGGGGCCGCGCCTTTGCCTATGGCTACACCTTC	CASIPTWGRAFAYGYTF
TRBV29-1	TRBD1	TRBJ1-1	13	-	TGCAGCGTTCTGACCTCCTTGACAGGGAACGCTTTCTTT	CSVLTSLTGNAFF
TRBV7-5	-	TRBJ2-1	13	-	TGTGTCAGAAGACAATGGGGGACAGTCCAGCAGTTCTTC	CVRRQWGTVQQFF
TRBV4-2	-	TRBJ1-5	16	-	TGTGCCAGCAGCCAGATAGGGGTTTATAGCAATCAGCCCCAGCATTTT	CASSQIGVYSNQPQHF
TRBV6-6	-	TRBJ1-5	15	-	TGTGCCAGCAGAAGTGACAGACAATCTAATCAGCCCCAGCATTTT	CASRSDRQSNQPQHF
TRBV6-6	-	TRBJ1-1	11	-	TGTGCCAGCACCTTCAACACTGAAGCTTTCTTT	CASTFNTEAFF
TRBV18	-	TRBJ1-5	17	few	TGTGCCAGCTCACCATTACCGGGGGGTGCCTTCAATCAGCCCCAGCATTTT	CASSPLPGGAFNQPQHF
TRBV5-1	-	TRBJ2-3	13	-	TGCGCCAGCGGCGGGGTTCACACAGATACGCAGTATTTT	CASGGVHTDTQYF
TRBV3-1/TRBV3-2	TRBD2	TRBJ2-7	16	-	TGTGCCAGCAGCCAAGAGGGTCTAGCGGGAGTCTACGAGCAGTACTTC	CASSQEGLAGVYEQYF
TRBV18	TRBD2	TRBJ2-3	17	once	TGTGCCAGCTCACACGGGACTAGCGGGCTGGGCACAGATACGCAGTATTTT	CASSHGTSGLGTDTQYF
TRBV7-2	-	TRBJ1-2	12	-	TGTGCCAGCAGTCGTAGTCCGGGTGGCTACACCTTC	CASSRSPGGYTF
TRBV27	TRBD2	TRBJ2-7	14	-	TGTGCCAGCAGTCCCTTTAGGACTAGTTACGAGCAGTACTTC	CASSPFRTSYEQYF
TRBV15	-	TRBJ1-2	13	-	TGTGCCACCAGCAGAGCCGGGGGCTATGGCTACACCTTC	CATSRAGGYGYTF
TRBV10-1	TRBD2	TRBJ2-5	15	once	TGCGCCAGCAGACGACTAGCGGGAGTGAGGGAGACCCAGTACTTC	CASRRLAGVRETQYF
TRBV18	TRBD1	TRBJ1-2	14	-	TGTGCCAGCTCCCCGGGACAGCTTTCCTATGGCTACACCTTC	CASSPGQLSYGYTF
TRBV6-4	-	TRBJ2-1	15	-	TGTGCCAGCAGTGACGGGGGCTCTCCGGTCTATGAGCAGTTCTTC	CASSDGGSPVYEQFF
TRBV5-1	TRBD2	TRBJ2-1	13	-	TGCGCCAGCAGCTCTCCGGGGGGAGGTGAGCAGTTCTTC	CASSSPGGGEQFF
TRBV6-5	-	TRBJ1-2	15	-	TGTGCCAGCAGTTTTCCAGGGAGGGGTTTTTATGGCTACACCTTC	CASSFPGRGFYGYTF
TRBV4-2	-	TRBJ2-1	14	-	TGTGCCAGCAGCCCGCTTAGCTCCTACAATGAGCAGTTCTTC	CASSPLSSYNEQFF
TRBV6-5	TRBD1	TRBJ1-5	15	-	TGTGCCAGCAGGAGGGACAGCTATAGCAATCAGCCCCAGCATTTT	CASRRDSYSNQPQHF
TRBV19	-	TRBJ1-1	14	few	TGTGCCAGTAAACGTGGGGGAGGGAATACTGAAGCTTTCTTT	CASKRGGGNTEAFF
TRBV2	-	TRBJ1-3	14	-	TGTGCCAGCAGGCGCAGGGGCTCTGGAAACACCATATATTTT	CASRRRGSGNTIYF
TRBV19	TRBD1	TRBJ1-5	13	-	TGTGCCAGTAGTGAACAGGGGGATCAGCCCCAGCATTTT	CASSEQGDQPQHF
TRBV4-2	TRBD2	TRBJ2-7	17	-	TGTGCCAGCAGCCAAGAAGAAGGCGGTAGCGGGAGGGGCGAGCAGTACTTC	CASSQEEGGSGRGEQYF
TRBV12-3/TRBV12-4	-	TRBJ1-2	13	-	TGTGCCAGCACCCAGACAGAAAAAAGGGGCTACACCTTC	CASTQTEKRGYTF
TRBV14	-	TRBJ1-6	13	few	TGTGCCAGCAGCCTAAGCGTCATCTCACCCCTCCACTTT	CASSLSVISPLHF
TRBV15	-	TRBJ1-2	13	-	TGTGCCACCAGCAGAGATTTCGGGTATGGCTACACCTTC	CATSRDFGYGYTF